Here is one TCR beta chain with its context. Its antigen is unknown. The junction departs from germline at one end; a sequencing error may be responsible. This specimen belongs to a study of shared clonotypes between healthy human individuals. Study-wide findings and caveats: Generally, naive subsets (rather than memory subsets) showed larger estimated richness. What rarefaction showed was incomplete sorted-subset sequencing despite large depth. In contrast to clonotypes shared by all four donors, non-shared clonotypes had lower generation probabilities.

The method was immunoSEQ multiplex PCR; TCRdb's version includes in-frame clones alone and lacks a portion of them. The sample holds hundreds of thousands of clones, around 74% seen once. CD45RA+ naive and CD45RA-negative memory subsets were separated from CD4+ cells. Germline lookup yields CDR1 MNHEY and CDR2 SMNVEV (reference sequence). The CDR3 has 11 amino acids. This receptor was identified in a woman in her 30s in good health. The specimen sequenced was memory CD4+ T cells sorted from blood. Subset reported: CD45RA-negative fraction. This sequence joins TRBV27 and TRBJ1-4; D unresolved. The CDR3, as DNA: TGTGCCAGCAGTTTAGGTCGGACCCTTACCTTT. Translation gives CASSLGRTLTF.